This T cell receptor (beta chain) derives from a study of cytomegalovirus exposure and HLA in healthy donors. Study-level results: The study labeled around 160 TCR beta chains cytomegalovirus-associated. According to an earlier analysis, most TCR beta V segments yielded productive rearrangements about 87% or about 30% of the time.

The germline V gene encodes CDR1 SGHDT and CDR2 YYEEEE. Trimming removed 5 bases from V and 3 bases from J; junction bases left unmatched: 9. The CDR3 consists of 16 residues. Unrecorded immune exposures were likely, despite nominal health at sampling. PCR employed 60 Vbeta and 13 Jbeta primers. Profiling relied on immunoSEQ multiplex PCR, and the TCRdb table lists in-frame clones only, not all of them. The profile shows about 190,000 clones, about 81% of them singletons. Regarding this clone: Its antigen is currently unknown.

The sample taken for sequencing was PBMCs. This chain links TRBV5-6 with TRBJ1-3; 9 positions agree with TRBD1. This TCR was recovered from a man aged 30 to 45 in good health and CMV-seropositive. The CDR3 loop reads CASREQGAIYGNTIYF. CDR3 in DNA: TGTGCCAGCAGAGAACAGGGGGCGATTTATGGAAACACCATATATTTT.